Below are 30 T cell receptor beta chains sequenced from a single sample in a study of spatial heterogeneity in lung cancer. Time point of the sample: sample taken at primary tumor resection. Unsorted whole RNA from tumor, nontumor lung or frozen PBMC underwent sequencing. Each CDR3 protein is one row after TCRdb ran MiXCR on the 5' RACE reads. The repertoire holds under 9,000 distinct CDR3 sequences, with about 8.3% as singletons. Here the sequenced sample was PBMCs, taken at surgery. Receptors were obtained from a female donor with early-stage non-small cell lung cancer.

The table lists this clonotype with many counts. The gene calls are TRBV6-1 and TRBJ2-7, with D perhaps TRBD2 (5 bases). The CDR3 is made up of 17 amino acids. V lost 2 bases, J lost 4 bases, and 21 bases lay in between. Per the germline V gene, CDR1 is MNHNS and CDR2 is SASEGT. The CDR3 loop reads CASSESGSGINRYEQYF. DNA of the CDR3: TGTGCCAGCAGTGAAAGCGGTTCCGGAATCAATCGGTACGAGCAGTACTTC.

This clonotype was counted many times. The J gene is TRBJ2-2, the V gene TRBV11-3, with D hard to call. There are 13 residues in the CDR3. V was clipped by 3 bases and J by 3 bases, with 5 bases between them. The V gene's germline CDR1 is SGHNT and CDR2 YENEEA. The CDR3 spells CASSFGDTGELFF. The DNA of the CDR3 is TGTGCCAGCAGCTTCGGAGACACCGGGGAGCTGTTTTTT.

The sample holds many counts of this clonotype. The rearrangement joins TRBV10-3 to TRBJ2-7, with D uncertain. There are 15 residues in the CDR3. The V gene lost 6 bases and the J gene lost 4 bases, with 19 bases spanning the gap. CDR1 ENHRY and CDR2 SYGVKD come from the germline V gene. The CDR3 loop is CAISAPEEKGYEQYF. In nucleotides, the CDR3 is TGTGCCATCAGCGCCCCGGAAGAAAAGGGTTACGAGCAGTACTTC.

This clonotype came up many times. This chain links TRBV12-3 or TRBV12-4 with TRBJ1-1; D gene ambiguous. V lost 5 bases and J lost 6, with 13 bases in between. The CDR3 sequence is 13 residues long. The CDR3 DNA reads TGTGCCAGCAGTAAGTTGGAGGGAGCTGAAGCTTTCTTT. Protein sequence: CASSKLEGAEAFF.

This clonotype is labeled as medium-sized. The chain employs TRBV29-1 and TRBJ2-3, with TRBD2 identical over 9 bases. V shed 4 bases, J shed 3 bases, and the junction held 8 bases outside the gene matches. Per germline, CDR1 SQVTM and CDR2 ANQGSEA. The CDR3 sequence is 15 residues long. CDR3 residues: CSVGLAATRTDTQYF. The CDR3 coding sequence is TGCAGCGTTGGACTAGCGGCAACGAGGACAGATACGCAGTATTTT.

The J gene is TRBJ2-2, the V gene TRBV6-2 or TRBV6-3; 9 nucleotides agree with TRBD2. This CDR3 has 17 residues. CDR1 and CDR2 from the germline V gene are MNHEY and SVGEGT. V lost 5 bases, J lost 4 bases, and 11 bases stayed unmatched. The CDR3 sequence is CASSRPKVAGVTGELFF. CDR3 DNA sequence: TGTGCCAGCAGTCGCCCCAAAGTAGCGGGGGTCACCGGGGAGCTGTTTTTT.

This clonotype came up many times. The J gene is TRBJ1-2, the V gene TRBV19; D is uncertain. CDR1 is LNHDA, CDR2 SQIVND, per germline (reference sequence). The V end lost 0 bases, the J end lost 7 bases, and 3 bases lay between the germline ends. The CDR3 runs 11 residues. The DNA for the CDR3 is TGTGCCAGTAGTATAGATCGTGGCTACACCTTC. It specifies CASSIDRGYTF.

This clonotype was detected only a few times. V is TRBV29-1 and J is TRBJ2-3; TRBD1 might be the D (6 bases). Trimming took 0 bases from V and 2 from J, leaving 15 bases between them. The CDR3 has 16 residues. In germline, CDR1 is SQVTM, CDR2 ANQGSEA. Here the CDR3 DNA reads TGCAGCGTTGAAGATGCAGGGGCTCCATCCACAGATACGCAGTATTTT. This encodes CSVEDAGAPSTDTQYF.

In its sample, this clonotype was seen many times. The chain couples TRBV7-2 to TRBJ1-1; D gene uncertain. This CDR3 comprises 14 residues. In germline, CDR1 is SGHTA, CDR2 FQGNSA. Trimming took off 5 bases at V and 0 bases at J, with 10 bases between the two ends. CDR3 loop: CASSRDNMNTEAFF. The CDR3 DNA reads TGTGCCAGCAGCCGTGACAACATGAACACTGAAGCTTTCTTT.

Many counts were recorded for this clonotype. The chain carries TRBV7-6 and TRBJ1-3, with D unresolved. CDR1 and CDR2 (germline): SGHVS, FNYEAQ. V lost 0 bases, J lost 4 bases, and 7 bases lay in between. The CDR3 consists of 14 residues. The chain's CDR3 is CASSLAGYGNTIYF. CDR3 bases: TGTGCCAGCAGCTTAGCGGGTTACGGAAACACCATATATTTT.

This clonotype is medium-sized within its sample. Sequence at one end of the junction differs from germline and may be a read error. CDR3 sequence (DNA): TGTGCCAGCTCACAGGGGACGTCCTTCAATGAGCAGTTCTTC. Translating it yields CASSQGTSFNEQFF. The chain joins TRBV7-9 to TRBJ2-1; 7 nucleotides match TRBD1. Per germline, CDR1 SEHNR and CDR2 FQNEAQ (reference sequence). The CDR3 runs to 14 residues.

This clonotype was seen many times. The chain employs TRBV18 and TRBJ2-3; 9 nucleotides align to TRBD2. The ends lost 3 bases at V and 2 bases at J; junction bases unmatched: 3. This CDR3 contains 15 residues. Germline CDR1 reads KGHSH; CDR2 reads LQKENI. The CDR3 DNA is TGTGCCAGCTCACCTCGACTAGCGGACACAGATACGCAGTATTTT. Its translation is CASSPRLADTDTQYF.

V and J are TRBV11-3 and TRBJ2-2; 9 nucleotides line up with TRBD2. The V segment lost 1 base and the J segment 3 bases; nucleotides outside the gene matches: 0. The CDR3 sequence is 15 residues long. Looked up from germline, CDR1 is SGHNT and CDR2 is YENEEA. CDR3 amino acids: CASSLGTSDTGELFF. As DNA, the CDR3 is TGTGCCAGCAGCTTAGGGACTAGCGACACCGGGGAGCTGTTTTTT.

This clonotype appeared a few times. The gene calls are TRBV3-1 and TRBJ1-2, with a possible D match to TRBD1 (5 bases). Trimming left V 0 bases short and J 9 bases short, with 11 bases between. CDR1 and CDR2 (germline): LGHDT, YNNKEL (reference sequence). CDR3 length equals 13 residues. CDR3 DNA: TGTGCCAGCAGCCAAGATGCGGGGCGCAGCTACACCTTC. Amino acids: CASSQDAGRSYTF.

The table lists this clonotype with a few counts. The chain carries TRBV7-2 and TRBJ2-1; D is unclear. The CDR3 loop spans 14 amino acids. Germline V gives CDR1 SGHTA, CDR2 FQGNSA. The germline V and J ends were trimmed by 0 bases and 7 bases, with 10 bases remaining between them. The CDR3 region is CASSLAPNSNEQFF. The CDR3, as DNA: TGTGCCAGCAGCTTAGCCCCAAATAGTAATGAGCAGTTCTTC.

This clonotype counts as medium-sized. The rearrangement uses TRBV7-8 and TRBJ1-2; D gene unclear. Trimming stripped 2 bases from V and 5 bases from J, with 9 bases between. CDR1 SGHVS and CDR2 FQNEAQ come from the germline V gene. The CDR3 runs 13 residues. The CDR3 sequence is CASSLTRKYGYTF. CDR3 nucleotides: TGTGCCAGCAGCTTAACCCGCAAATATGGCTACACCTTC.

This clonotype was detected many times. J is TRBJ2-3 and V is TRBV12-3 or TRBV12-4; 13 bases line up with TRBD2. Trimming at V came to 8 bases and at J to 6 bases, leaving 8 bases not matched to a gene. The CDR3 runs to 15 residues. CDR3 bases: TGTGCCAGCTCTCTGGGACTAGCGGGGAGGGATACGCAGTATTTT. It encodes CASSLGLAGRDTQYF.

In its sample, this clonotype was seen many times. This chain connects TRBV6-5 to TRBJ2-1, with 7 bases lining up with TRBD2. This CDR3 is 18 amino acids long. The V gene end was trimmed by 2 bases and the J gene end by 5 bases; junction bases not matched to a gene: 15. Germline CDR1 MNHEY, CDR2 SVGAGI. In nucleotides, the CDR3 is TGTGCCAGCAGTTACATGAGTTTGGGGGAGGGAGTAAACAATGAGCAGTTCTTC. It specifies CASSYMSLGEGVNNEQFF.

The rearrangement links TRBV29-1 to TRBJ1-2; D uncertain. This CDR3 has 12 amino acids. V lost 7 bases and J lost 2, with 11 bases in between. Germline V gene lookup returns CDR1 SQVTM and CDR2 ANQGSEA. The CDR3 region has the DNA TGCAGCGCCGTTACTGAGAACTATGGCTACACCTTC. Translation: CSAVTENYGYTF.

This rearrangement joins TRBV2 to TRBJ2-1; TRBD2 agrees at 7 bases. Germline CDR1 SNHLY, CDR2 FYNNEI. The CDR3 loop spans 15 amino acids. V shed 3 bases, J shed 5 bases, and the junction held 7 bases outside the gene matches. Written as DNA, the CDR3 is TGTGCCAGCAGTGAGCGGGAGACTGTAAACAATGAGCAGTTCTTC. This sequence encodes CASSERETVNNEQFF.

This clonotype was seen many times. The J gene is TRBJ2-7, the V gene TRBV5-6; perhaps TRBD1 as D (6 bases). This CDR3 is 16 amino acids long. The V end lost 0 bases, the J end lost 5 bases, and 18 bases lay between the germline ends. The germline CDR1 and CDR2 sequences are SGHDT and YYEEEE. This CDR3 reads CASSLAGSLSGDEQYF. The CDR3, as DNA: TGTGCCAGCAGCTTGGCGGGCTCGCTCTCAGGGGACGAGCAGTACTTC.

This chain uses TRBV7-3 with TRBJ2-2; D may be TRBD2 (6 bases). Germline V gene sequence: CDR1 SGHTA, CDR2 FQGTGA. This CDR3 comprises 16 residues. Trimming left V 5 bases short and J 2 bases short, with 15 bases between. The CDR3, as DNA: TGTGCCAGCAGCCCACGGCGCGGGACCAACACCGGGGAGCTGTTTTTT. Encoded protein: CASSPRRGTNTGELFF.

The chain has TRBV28 and TRBJ2-3; 10 positions match TRBD2. The CDR3 has 15 amino acids. Unmatched junction bases numbered 1, after V lost 0 bases and J lost 4 bases. CDR1 is MDHEN, CDR2 SYDVKM, per germline. CDR3 DNA sequence: TGTGCCAGCAGTTTATGGACTAGCGGGCCAGATACGCAGTATTTT. Translated, it gives CASSLWTSGPDTQYF.

This clonotype turned up a few times. In DNA, the CDR3 is TGTGCCAGCAGCTTAGAGGCTAGCATAGGGGGCGAGCAGTACTTC. Translating gives CASSLEASIGGEQYF. This sequence joins TRBV13 and TRBJ2-7; D may be TRBD1 (6 bases). V lost 1 base and J lost 6, with 16 bases in between. CDR1 PRHDT and CDR2 FYEKMQ come from the germline V gene (reference sequence). The CDR3 sequence is 15 residues long.

This clonotype was seen at least ten times. The chain is built from TRBV7-7 and TRBJ2-3; D uncertain. Trimming removed 6 bases from V and 4 bases from J, with 23 bases in between. Per the germline V gene, CDR1 is SSHAT and CDR2 is FNYEAQ (reference sequence). The CDR3 covers 17 residues. CDR3 sequence: CASRPPLLGPKADTQYF. As DNA, the CDR3 is TGTGCCAGCAGGCCCCCCCTTCTAGGACCTAAGGCAGATACGCAGTATTTT.

The V gene is TRBV9, the J gene TRBJ2-2; D is ambiguous. Deletions cut 2 bases from V and 3 bases from J, with 8 bases between. The CDR3 loop spans 14 amino acids. Germline-derived CDR1 and CDR2 are SGDLS and YYNGEE. CDR3 protein: CASSVSPDTGELFF. In nucleotides, the CDR3 is TGTGCCAGCAGCGTTAGTCCAGACACCGGGGAGCTGTTTTTT.

This clonotype came up many times. J is TRBJ2-2 and V is TRBV9; D is unclear. Per germline, CDR1 SGDLS and CDR2 YYNGEE. Trimming left V 0 bases short and J 3 bases short, with 0 bases between. This CDR3 spans 12 amino acids. CDR3 nucleotides: TGTGCCAGCAGCGTAGACACCGGGGAGCTGTTTTTT. Translating gives CASSVDTGELFF.

V is TRBV5-1 and J is TRBJ2-2; 11 nucleotides agree with TRBD2. This CDR3 contains 15 residues. After removal of 4 bases from V and 4 bases from J, the junction contained 3 bases not matched to a gene. CDR1 and CDR2 (germline): SGHRS, YFSETQ. Here the CDR3 reads CASSTGTSGTGELFF. CDR3 DNA: TGCGCCAGCAGCACCGGGACTAGCGGCACCGGGGAGCTGTTTTTT.

By sample share, this clonotype is medium-sized. This sequence joins TRBV7-2 and TRBJ2-2; the D gene is possibly TRBD1 (5 bases). The CDR3 totals 18 residues. CDR1 is SGHTA and CDR2 is FQGNSA in the germline V gene. V was shortened by 1 base and J by 2 bases, with 17 bases between the two germline ends. The CDR3 here is CASSLVVAGLVNTGELFF. In DNA form, the CDR3 reads TGTGCCAGCAGCTTAGTGGTGGCAGGGCTAGTTAACACCGGGGAGCTGTTTTTT.

At least ten counts were recorded for this clonotype. The chain recombines TRBV6-1 with TRBJ2-1; TRBD2 aligns across 14 bases. V dropped 3 bases and J dropped 9; count of bases not matched to a gene: 4. Germline assignment: CDR1 MNHNS and CDR2 SASEGT. The CDR3 runs to 15 residues. The CDR3 DNA sequence: TGTGCCAGCAGTGAGCCGGGACTAGCGGGAGTTGAGCAGTTCTTC. Translating it yields CASSEPGLAGVEQFF.